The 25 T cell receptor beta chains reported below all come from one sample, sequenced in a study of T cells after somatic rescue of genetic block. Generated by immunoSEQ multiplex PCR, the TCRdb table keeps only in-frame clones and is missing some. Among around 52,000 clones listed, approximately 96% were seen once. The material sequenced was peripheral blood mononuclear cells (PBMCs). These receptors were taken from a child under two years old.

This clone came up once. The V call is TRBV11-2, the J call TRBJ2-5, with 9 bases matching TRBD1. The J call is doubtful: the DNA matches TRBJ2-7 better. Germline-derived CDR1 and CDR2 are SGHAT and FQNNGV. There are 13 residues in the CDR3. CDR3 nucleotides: TGTGCCAGCAGCATGACAGGGGGCTACGAGCAGTACTTC. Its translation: CASSMTGGYEQYF.

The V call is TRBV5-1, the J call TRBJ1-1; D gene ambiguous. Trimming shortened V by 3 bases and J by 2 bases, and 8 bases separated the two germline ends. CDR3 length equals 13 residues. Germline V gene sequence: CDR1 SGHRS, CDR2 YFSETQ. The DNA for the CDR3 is TGCGCCAGCAGCTCGACTGTTAACACTGAAGCTTTCTTT. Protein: CASSSTVNTEAFF.

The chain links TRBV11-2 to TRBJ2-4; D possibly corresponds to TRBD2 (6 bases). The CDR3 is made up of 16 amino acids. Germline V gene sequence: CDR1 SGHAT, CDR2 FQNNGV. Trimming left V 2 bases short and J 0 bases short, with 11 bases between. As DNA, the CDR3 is TGTGCCAGCAGCTTACCCCTAGCGCTAGCCAAAAACATTCAGTACTTC. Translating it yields CASSLPLALAKNIQYF.

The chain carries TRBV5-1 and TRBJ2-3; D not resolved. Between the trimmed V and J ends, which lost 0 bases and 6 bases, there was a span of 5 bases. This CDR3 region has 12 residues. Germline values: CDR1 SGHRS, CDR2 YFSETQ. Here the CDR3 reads CASSLGVDTQYF. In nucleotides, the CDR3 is TGCGCCAGCAGCTTGGGGGTGGATACGCAGTATTTT.

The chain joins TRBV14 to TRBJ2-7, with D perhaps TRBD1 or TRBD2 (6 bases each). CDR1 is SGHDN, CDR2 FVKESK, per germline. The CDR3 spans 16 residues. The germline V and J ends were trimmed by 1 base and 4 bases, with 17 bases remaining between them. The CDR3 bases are TGTGCCAGCAGCCAAGGTCGGGGGCAAAGGTTTTACGAGCAGTACTTC. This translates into CASSQGRGQRFYEQYF.

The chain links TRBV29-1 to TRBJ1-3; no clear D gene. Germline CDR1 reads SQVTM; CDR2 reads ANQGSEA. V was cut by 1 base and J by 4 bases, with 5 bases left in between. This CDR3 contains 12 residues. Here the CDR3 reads CSVEVGGNTIYF. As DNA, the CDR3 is TGCAGCGTTGAAGTTGGGGGAAACACCATATATTTT.

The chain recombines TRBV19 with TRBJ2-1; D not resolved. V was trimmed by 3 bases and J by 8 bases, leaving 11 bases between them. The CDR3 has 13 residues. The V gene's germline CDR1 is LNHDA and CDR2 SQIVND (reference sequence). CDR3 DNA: TGTGCCAGTAGTATCGATACGATTCATGAGCAGTTCTTC. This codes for CASSIDTIHEQFF.

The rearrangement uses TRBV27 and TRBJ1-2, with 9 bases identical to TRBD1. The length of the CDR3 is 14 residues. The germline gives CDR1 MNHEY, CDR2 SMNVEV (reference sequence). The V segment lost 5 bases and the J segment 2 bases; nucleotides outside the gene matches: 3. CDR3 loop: CASSIQGANYGYTF. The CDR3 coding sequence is TGTGCCAGCAGTATACAGGGGGCCAACTATGGCTACACCTTC.

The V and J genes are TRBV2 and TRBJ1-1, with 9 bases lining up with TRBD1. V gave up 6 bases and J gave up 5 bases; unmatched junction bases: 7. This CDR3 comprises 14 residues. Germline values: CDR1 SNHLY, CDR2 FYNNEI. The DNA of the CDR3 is TGTGCCAGCAGGGTGGGACAGGGAGGGACTGAAGCTTTCTTT. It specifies CASRVGQGGTEAFF.

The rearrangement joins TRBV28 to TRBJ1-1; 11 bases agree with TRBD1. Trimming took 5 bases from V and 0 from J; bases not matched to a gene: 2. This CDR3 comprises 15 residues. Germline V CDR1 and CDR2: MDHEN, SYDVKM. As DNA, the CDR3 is TGTGCCAGCAGTCGGGACAGGGGGTTGAACACTGAAGCTTTCTTT. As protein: CASSRDRGLNTEAFF.

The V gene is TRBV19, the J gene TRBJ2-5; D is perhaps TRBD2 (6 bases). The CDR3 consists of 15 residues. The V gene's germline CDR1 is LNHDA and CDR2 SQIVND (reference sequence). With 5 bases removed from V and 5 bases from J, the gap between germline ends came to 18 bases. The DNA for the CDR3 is TGTGCCAGTAGTCCTGATGGGGGAGGTGAGGAGACCCAGTACTTC. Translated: CASSPDGGGEETQYF.

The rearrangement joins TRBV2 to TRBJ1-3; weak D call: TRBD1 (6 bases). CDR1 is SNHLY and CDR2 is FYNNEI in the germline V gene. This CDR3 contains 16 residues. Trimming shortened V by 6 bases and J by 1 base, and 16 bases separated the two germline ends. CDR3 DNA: TGTGCCAGCAGAGCGGATCAGGGGTTTTCTGGAAACACCATATATTTT. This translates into CASRADQGFSGNTIYF.

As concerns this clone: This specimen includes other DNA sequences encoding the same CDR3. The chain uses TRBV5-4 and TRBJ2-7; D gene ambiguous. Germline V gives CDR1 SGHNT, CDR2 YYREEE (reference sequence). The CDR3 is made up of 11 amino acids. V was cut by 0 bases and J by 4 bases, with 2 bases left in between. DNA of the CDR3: TGTGCCAGCAGCTTGGGGTACGAGCAGTACTTC. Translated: CASSLGYEQYF.

CDR3 in amino acids: CASRPDRSSGNTIYF. The CDR3 DNA is TGTGCCAGCAGGCCCGACAGGTCATCTGGAAACACCATATATTTT. The chain has TRBV6-5 and TRBJ1-3; D is possibly TRBD1 (6 bases). The V end was cut by 6 bases, the J end by 1 base, with 13 bases between. The V gene's germline CDR1 is MNHEY and CDR2 SVGAGI. The CDR3 length is 15 residues.

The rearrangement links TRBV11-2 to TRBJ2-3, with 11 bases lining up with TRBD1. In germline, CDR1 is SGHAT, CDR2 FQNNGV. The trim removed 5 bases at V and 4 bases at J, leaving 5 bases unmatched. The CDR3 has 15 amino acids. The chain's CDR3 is CASSARDRGADTQYF. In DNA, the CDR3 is TGTGCCAGCAGCGCCCGGGACAGGGGGGCAGATACGCAGTATTTT.

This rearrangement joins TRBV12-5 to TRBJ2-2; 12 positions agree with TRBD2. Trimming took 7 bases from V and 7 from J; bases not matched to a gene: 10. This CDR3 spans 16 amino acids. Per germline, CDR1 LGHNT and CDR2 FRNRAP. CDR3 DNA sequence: TGTGCTAGTGCCAATAGACTAGCGGGAGCAAACGGGGAGCTGTTTTTT. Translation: CASANRLAGANGELFF.

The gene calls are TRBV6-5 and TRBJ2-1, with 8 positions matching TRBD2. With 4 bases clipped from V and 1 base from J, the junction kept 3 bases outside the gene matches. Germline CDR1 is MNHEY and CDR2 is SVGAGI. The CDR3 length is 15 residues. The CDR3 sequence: CASSSSGRSYNEQFF. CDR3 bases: TGTGCCAGCAGTTCTAGCGGGCGATCCTACAATGAGCAGTTCTTC.

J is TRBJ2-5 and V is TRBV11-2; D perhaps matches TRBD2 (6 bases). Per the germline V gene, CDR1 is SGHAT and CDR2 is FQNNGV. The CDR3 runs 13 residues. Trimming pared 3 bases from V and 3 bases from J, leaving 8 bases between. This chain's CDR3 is CASSFQREETQYF. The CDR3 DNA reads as TGTGCCAGCAGCTTCCAGCGGGAAGAGACCCAGTACTTC.

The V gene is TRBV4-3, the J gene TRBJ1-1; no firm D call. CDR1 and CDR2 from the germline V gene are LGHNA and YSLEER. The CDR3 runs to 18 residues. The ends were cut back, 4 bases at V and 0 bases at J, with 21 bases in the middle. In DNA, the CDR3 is TGCGCCAGCAGCCGCTGGCACGGTATTGCCCCACTGAACACTGAAGCTTTCTTT. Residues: CASSRWHGIAPLNTEAFF.

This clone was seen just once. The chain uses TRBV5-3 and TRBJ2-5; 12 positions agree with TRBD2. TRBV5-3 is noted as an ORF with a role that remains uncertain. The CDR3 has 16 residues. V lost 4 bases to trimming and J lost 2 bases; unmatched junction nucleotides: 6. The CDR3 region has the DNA TGTGCCAGAAGCCCACGGACTAGCGGGACACAAGAGACCCAGTACTTC. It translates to CARSPRTSGTQETQYF.

The CDR3 loop reads CASSQRRQETQYF. The CDR3 DNA follows: TGCGCCAGCAGCCAGAGGAGGCAAGAGACCCAGTACTTC. The genes are TRBV4-1 and TRBJ2-5; D is possibly TRBD2 (5 bases). Deletions cut 3 bases from V and 2 bases from J, with 7 bases between. The CDR3 covers 13 residues. Germline lookup yields CDR1 MGHRA and CDR2 YSYEKL.

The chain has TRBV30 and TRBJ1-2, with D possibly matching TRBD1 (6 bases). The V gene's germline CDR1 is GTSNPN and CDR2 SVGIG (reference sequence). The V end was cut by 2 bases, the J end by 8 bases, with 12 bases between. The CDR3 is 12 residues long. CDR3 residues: CAWSFQGQGYTF. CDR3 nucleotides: TGTGCCTGGAGTTTCCAGGGACAAGGCTACACCTTC.

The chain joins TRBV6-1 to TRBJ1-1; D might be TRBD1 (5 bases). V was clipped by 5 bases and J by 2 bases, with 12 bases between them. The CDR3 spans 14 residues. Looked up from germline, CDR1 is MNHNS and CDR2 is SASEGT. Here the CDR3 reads CASSKETVNTEAFF. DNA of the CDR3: TGTGCCAGCAGTAAGGAGACAGTTAACACTGAAGCTTTCTTT.

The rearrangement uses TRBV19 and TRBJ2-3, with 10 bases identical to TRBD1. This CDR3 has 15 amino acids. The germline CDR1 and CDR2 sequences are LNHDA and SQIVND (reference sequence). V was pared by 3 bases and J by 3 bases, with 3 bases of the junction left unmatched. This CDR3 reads CASSMGQGRTDTQYF. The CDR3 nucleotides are TGTGCCAGTAGTATGGGACAGGGGAGGACAGATACGCAGTATTTT.

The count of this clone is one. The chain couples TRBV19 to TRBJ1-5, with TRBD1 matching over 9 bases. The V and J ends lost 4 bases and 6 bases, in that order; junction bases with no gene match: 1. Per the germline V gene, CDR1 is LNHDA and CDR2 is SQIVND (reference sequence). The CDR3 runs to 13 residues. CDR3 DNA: TGTGCCAGTAGTACACAGGGGGCTCAGCCCCAGCATTTT. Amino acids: CASSTQGAQPQHF.